One sample yielded the 16 T cell receptor beta chains listed below, sequenced in a study of CD8 T cells in ankylosing spondylitis. TCRdb reanalysed the 5' RACE reads using MiXCR and keeps one entry per CDR3 protein. The sample holds about 300,000 distinct CDR3 sequences, under 25% seen once. Material: blood, either unsorted or a sorted T cell fraction (not recorded which). The receptors come from a female donor with ankylosing spondylitis or in good health (not recorded which).

This clonotype was picked up many times. The chain is built from TRBV29-1 and TRBJ2-1, with D possibly called TRBD1 or TRBD2 (5 bases each). Germline CDR1 is SQVTM and CDR2 is ANQGSEA. There are 14 residues in the CDR3. V lost 4 bases and J 8 bases, leaving 18 bases between the germline ends. The chain's CDR3 is CSVATRDPTHEQFF. CDR3 nucleotides: TGCAGCGTTGCTACCCGGGACCCGACACATGAGCAGTTCTTC.

The chain has TRBV4-2 and TRBJ1-1, with 8 positions matching TRBD1. CDR3 length: 14 amino acids. Germline values: CDR1 LGHNA, CDR2 YNFKEQ. After removal of 1 base from V and 4 bases from J, the junction contained 2 bases not matched to a gene. The CDR3 spells CASSQVTGGTEAFF. In nucleotides, the CDR3 is TGTGCCAGCAGCCAAGTTACAGGGGGCACTGAAGCTTTCTTT.

This clonotype occurred once. This chain links TRBV15 with TRBJ2-2; 7 positions agree with TRBD2. Germline V gene data show CDR1 as LNHNV and CDR2 as YYDKDF (reference sequence). J lost 7 bases, V lost 0 bases, and 14 bases had no gene match. The CDR3 covers 18 residues. The CDR3 sequence: CATSRDLGGDSGSGELFF. The CDR3, as DNA: TGTGCCACCAGCAGAGATCTGGGGGGGGACTCGGGCAGCGGGGAGCTGTTTTTT.

The chain combines TRBV28 with TRBJ2-3; 8 nucleotides agree with TRBD2. Per germline, CDR1 MDHEN and CDR2 SYDVKM. The J segment lost 4 bases and the V segment lost 5 bases, leaving 5 bases of the junction unmatched. The CDR3 length is 14 residues. This chain's CDR3 is CASSTGGIPDTQYF. The CDR3 DNA reads TGTGCCAGCAGTACGGGGGGGATTCCAGATACGCAGTATTTT. Looking up the rest from reference TRBV28 and TRBJ2-3 gives the full variable domain: DVKVTQSSRYLVKRTGEKVFLECVQDMDHENMFWYRQDPGLGLRLIYFSYDVKMKEKGDIPEGYSVSREKKERFSLILESASTNQTSMYLCASSTGGIPDTQYFGPGTRLTVL.

V usage is TRBV12-3 or TRBV12-4 and J usage is TRBJ2-3; no reliable D call. The V and J ends lost 7 bases and 0 bases respectively, with 11 bases between them. The CDR3 covers 14 residues. The CDR3 region has the DNA TGTGCCAGCACTCGGGTGATTAGCACAGATACGCAGTATTTT. Its protein product is CASTRVISTDTQYF.

This clonotype was recorded at least ten times. The rearrangement uses TRBV20-1 and TRBJ2-3; possible D gene TRBD2, 5 bases. Germline V gives CDR1 DFQATT, CDR2 SNEGSKA (reference sequence). V was clipped by 6 bases and J by 0 bases, with 16 bases between them. CDR3 length: 15 residues. The CDR3 loop reads CSAPGAETSTDTQYF. In DNA, the CDR3 is TGCAGTGCCCCTGGAGCGGAGACTAGCACAGATACGCAGTATTTT.

The J gene is TRBJ2-1, the V gene TRBV5-4, with 11 bases fitting TRBD2. V was pared by 2 bases and J by 3 bases, with 7 bases of the junction left unmatched. Per the germline V gene, CDR1 is SGHNT and CDR2 is YYREEE (reference sequence). The CDR3 spans 17 residues. CDR3 region: CASSFHSGRANYNEQFF. The CDR3 coding sequence is TGTGCCAGCAGCTTCCATAGCGGGAGGGCCAACTACAATGAGCAGTTCTTC.

This clonotype was observed a handful of times. This chain connects TRBV6-1 to TRBJ2-5; 12 bases are a match to TRBD1. The length of the CDR3 is 17 residues. Losses at the gene ends were 6 bases for V and 5 bases for J; bases not matched to a gene: 13. Germline V gene lookup returns CDR1 MNHNS and CDR2 SASEGT. CDR3 in amino acids: CASREQQGTGGLETQYF. The DNA of the CDR3 is TGTGCCAGCAGAGAACAGCAGGGGACAGGGGGCTTGGAGACCCAGTACTTC.

Many counts were recorded for this clonotype. The chain couples TRBV20-1 to TRBJ2-5; D possibly corresponds to TRBD2 (6 bases). Germline lookup yields CDR1 DFQATT and CDR2 SNEGSKA (reference sequence). The CDR3 extends over 13 amino acids. Trimming cost V 6 bases and J 5 bases, with 16 bases left between them. This CDR3 reads CSATTTSRETQYF. DNA for the CDR3: TGCAGTGCAACAACGACTAGTAGGGAGACCCAGTACTTC.

The rearrangement uses TRBV20-1 and TRBJ2-1; TRBD2 matches at 14 bases. V lost 5 bases to trimming and J lost 3 bases; unmatched junction nucleotides: 9. Germline V CDR1 and CDR2: DFQATT, SNEGSKA (reference sequence). The length of the CDR3 is 17 residues. The CDR3 coding sequence is TGCAGTGCTGGAACAAGGACTAGCGGGAGGCACTACAATGAGCAGTTCTTC. This codes for CSAGTRTSGRHYNEQFF.

V is TRBV24-1 and J is TRBJ2-1; TRBD2 matches 11 bases. J gave up 7 bases and V 4 bases, and 11 bases lay outside the gene matches. This CDR3 is built from 17 residues. Germline V gene sequence: CDR1 KGHDR, CDR2 SFDVKD. Written as DNA, the CDR3 is TGTGCCACCAGTGACCCCCGCACTAGCGGGAGTAGAAATGAGCAGTTCTTC. Its translation is CATSDPRTSGSRNEQFF.

The V and J genes are TRBV2 and TRBJ2-3; 8 bases match TRBD1. The trim removed 1 base at V and 4 bases at J, leaving 4 bases unmatched. The CDR3 loop spans 15 amino acids. The V gene's germline CDR1 is SNHLY and CDR2 FYNNEI. CDR3 region: CASSEGRTGPDTQYF. CDR3 nucleotides: TGTGCCAGCAGTGAAGGAAGGACAGGGCCAGATACGCAGTATTTT.

V gene TRBV20-1 combines with J gene TRBJ2-3; D is possibly TRBD2 (5 bases). Germline V gene data show CDR1 as DFQATT and CDR2 as SNEGSKA (reference sequence). The CDR3 sequence is 13 residues long. V lost 8 bases and J lost 0, with 12 bases in between. The CDR3 region is CSLKRESTDTQYF. DNA for the CDR3: TGCAGTTTAAAGAGGGAGAGCACAGATACGCAGTATTTT.

In this sample, this clonotype turned up a few times. The chain couples TRBV24-1 to TRBJ1-5; D remains ambiguous. Per the germline V gene, CDR1 is KGHDR and CDR2 is SFDVKD. The CDR3 runs 13 residues. The germline V and J ends were trimmed by 6 bases and 5 bases, with 10 bases remaining between them. The CDR3 sequence is CATSKEVHQPQHF. CDR3 DNA sequence: TGTGCCACCAGTAAGGAAGTTCATCAGCCCCAGCATTTT.

V usage is TRBV5-1 and J usage is TRBJ2-3; no clear D. The CDR3 extends over 14 amino acids. Trimming pared 6 bases from V and 2 bases from J, leaving 13 bases between. Germline values: CDR1 SGHRS, CDR2 YFSETQ. CDR3 loop: CASKDGSPTDTQYF. The CDR3 DNA is TGCGCCAGCAAGGACGGCTCGCCCACAGATACGCAGTATTTT. The whole variable domain, remainder taken from reference TRBV5-1 and TRBJ2-3, is KAGVTQTPRYLIKTRGQQVTLSCSPISGHRSVSWYQQTPGQGLQFLFEYFSETQRNKGNFPGRFSGRQFSNSRSEMNVSTLELGDSALYLCASKDGSPTDTQYFGPGTRLTVL.

The chain links TRBV2 to TRBJ2-1; the match to TRBD1 covers 9 bases. The CDR3 is 15 amino acids. Trimming took 8 bases from V and 6 from J; bases not matched to a gene: 11. CDR1 is SNHLY, CDR2 FYNNEI, per germline. The CDR3 here is CASQTGDRVFNEQFF. For the CDR3, the DNA is TGTGCCAGCCAGACCGGGGACAGGGTGTTCAATGAGCAGTTCTTC. The full variable domain, with the rest looked up from reference TRBV2 and TRBJ2-1, is EPEVTQTPSHQVTQMGQEVILRCVPISNHLYFYWYRQILGQKVEFLVSFYNNEISEKSEIFDDQFSVERPDGSNFTLKIRSTKLEDSAMYFCASQTGDRVFNEQFFGPGTRLTVL.